This section outlines one TCR beta chain sequence together with its context. This clone was found once. Its antigen specificity is not known. No per-base quality is available; no much larger clone lies one base away. The CDR3 regions of human TCRbeta chains were analyzed by immunosequencing. Turning to the authors' computational methods: Repertoire TCRs were checked for matches against a reference library of SARS-CoV-2-specific TCRs that had been generated using the MIRA antigen-specificity platform. Breadth meant the fraction of unique TCRs that were SARS-CoV-2-associated, whereas depth meant the fraction of total T cells that were SARS-CoV-2-associated. Using the MIRA data, every spike-specific TCR was mapped to the spike region that the TCR reacted to and assigned to either a CD4 or a CD8 class. Log10-transformed breadth and depth values were compared by one-way ANOVA with Sidak's multiple comparisons tests. TCRdb took over this immuneACCESS table, retaining in-frame rearrangements with V and J assigned. Such tables are incomplete; in checked studies, under half of the missing clones stem from an unresolved V gene, and the remainder is unexplained. Clone size and the V and J calls come from that table; the DNA yielded D and trimming. This sample is represented by about 180,000 clones; approximately 90% of them were singletons. The ten largest make up around 2.6% of the sample.

The data stem from a study of T cell responses to AZD1222 COVID-19 vaccine (dated by TCRdb to the early 2020s). As for the study more broadly: AZD1222 recipients with second doses at about 4 weeks or about 12 weeks were pooled, because spike-specific TCR depth and breadth did not differ between schedules. TCR sequencing was performed for 230 to 250 trial participants, of whom about 210 were given two doses of AZD1222 and some 26 were given two doses of MenACWY control vaccine. Enrollment into the trials was organized by age into subgroups of 18-55, 56-69 and 70-plus years, and those subgroups contained approximately 150, 30 and 60 TCR-sequenced participants, respectively. Results the study describes overall, beyond this receptor: Reportedly, almost half of the unique spike-specific TCRs recognized epitopes lying outside the regions that are mutated in the B.1.351 and B.1.1.7 variants. The whole spike protein was spanned by vaccine-associated CD4 TCRs, and dominant responses were seen in regions 160-218 and 743-854. No day 14 peak-response samples were available, so repertoires were characterized only after the peak T cell response. The 56-69-year group was small, and its depth increase did not reach significance, likely because of low power. Participants were mostly white British, with more females than males. The authors suggested clonal diversity may have been underestimated. A significant rise in spike-specific TCR breadth and depth was observed after two AZD1222 doses relative to day 0 and relative to MenACWY recipients. Conclusions about previously exposed vaccinees were limited because only six AZD1222 recipients were SARS-CoV-2 seropositive at baseline.

Counted from cysteine to phenylalanine, this CDR3 has 15 amino acids. The entry retains the CDR3 DNA only, 45 bases that are in frame from base 1. V is reduced by 7 bases and J by 7 bases, leaving a spacing of 20 bases between them. CDR1 and CDR2 (MNHEY, SVGAGI) derive from the germline V gene. The sample's time point label, decoded: baseline before first vaccination. Vaccinee samples came from UK trials COV001 and COV002, including a single-blind randomized controlled phase 2/3 trial of AZD1222 (ChAdOx1 nCoV-19) in healthy adults. For TCRbeta chain sequencing, PBMC samples from trial participants were taken at day 0 and at day 28 after the second dose.

This material consisted of peripheral blood, taken on day 0 of AZD1222 vaccination. This sequence uses TRBV6-5 and TRBJ2-1; a confident D gene designation cannot be given. The TCR sequence derives from an adult in good health. The CDR3 corresponds to CASTRTRTQWNEQFF. The DNA sequence reads TGTGCCAGCACTCGCACGAGAACCCAGTGGAATGAGCAGTTCTTC.